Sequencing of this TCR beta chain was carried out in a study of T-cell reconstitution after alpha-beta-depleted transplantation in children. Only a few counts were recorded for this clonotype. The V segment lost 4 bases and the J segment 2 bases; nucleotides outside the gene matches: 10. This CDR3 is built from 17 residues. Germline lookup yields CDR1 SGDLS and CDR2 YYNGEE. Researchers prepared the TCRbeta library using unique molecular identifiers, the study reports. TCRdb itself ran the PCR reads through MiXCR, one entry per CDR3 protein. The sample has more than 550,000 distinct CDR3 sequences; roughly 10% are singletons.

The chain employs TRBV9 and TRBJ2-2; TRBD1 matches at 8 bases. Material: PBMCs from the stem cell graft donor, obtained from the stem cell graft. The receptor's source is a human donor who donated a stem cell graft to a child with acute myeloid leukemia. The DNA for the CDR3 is TGTGCCAGCAGCAAACCCCTCAGGGGGCCTAACACCGGGGAGCTGTTTTTT. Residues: CASSKPLRGPNTGELFF. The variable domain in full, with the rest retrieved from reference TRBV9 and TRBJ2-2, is DSGVTQTPKHLITATGQRVTLRCSPRSGDLSVYWYQQSLDQGLQFLIQYYNGEERAKGNILERFSAQQFPDLHSELNLSSLELGDSALYFCASSKPLRGPNTGELFFGEGSRLTVL.